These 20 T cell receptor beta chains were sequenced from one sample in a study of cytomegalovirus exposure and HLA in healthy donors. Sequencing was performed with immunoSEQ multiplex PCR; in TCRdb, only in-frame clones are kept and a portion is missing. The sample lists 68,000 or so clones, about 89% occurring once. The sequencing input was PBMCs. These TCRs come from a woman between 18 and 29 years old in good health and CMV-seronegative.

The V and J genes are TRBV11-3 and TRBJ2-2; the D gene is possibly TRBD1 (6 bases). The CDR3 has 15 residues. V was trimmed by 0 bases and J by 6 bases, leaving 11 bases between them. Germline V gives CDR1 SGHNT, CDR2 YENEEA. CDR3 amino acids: CASSLDSGVPGELFF. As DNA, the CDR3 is TGTGCCAGCAGCTTAGACTCAGGGGTCCCCGGGGAGCTGTTTTTT. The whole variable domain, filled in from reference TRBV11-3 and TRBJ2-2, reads EAGVVQSPRYKIIEKKQPVAFWCNPISGHNTLYWYLQNLGQGPELLIRYENEEAVDDSQLPKDRFSAERLKGVDSTLKIQPAELGDSAVYLCASSLDSGVPGELFFGEGSRLTVL.

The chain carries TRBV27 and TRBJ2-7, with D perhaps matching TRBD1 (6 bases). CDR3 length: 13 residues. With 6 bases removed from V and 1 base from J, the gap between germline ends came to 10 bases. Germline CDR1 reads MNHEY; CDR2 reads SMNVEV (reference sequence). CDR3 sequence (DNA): TGTGCCAGCAGCATACAGGGATCCTACGAGCAGTACTTC. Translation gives CASSIQGSYEQYF.

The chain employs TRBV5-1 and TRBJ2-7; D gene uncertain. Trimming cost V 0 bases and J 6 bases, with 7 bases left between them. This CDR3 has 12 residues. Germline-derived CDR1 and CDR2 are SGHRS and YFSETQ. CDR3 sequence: CASSLVPSEQYF. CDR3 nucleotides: TGCGCCAGCAGCTTGGTTCCCTCCGAGCAGTACTTC.

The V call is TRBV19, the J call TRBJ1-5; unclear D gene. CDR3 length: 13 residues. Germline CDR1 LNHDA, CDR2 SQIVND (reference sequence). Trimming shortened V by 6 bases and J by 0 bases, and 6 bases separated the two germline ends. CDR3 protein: CASSHYSNQPQHF. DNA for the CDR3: TGTGCCAGTAGCCACTATAGCAATCAGCCCCAGCATTTT.

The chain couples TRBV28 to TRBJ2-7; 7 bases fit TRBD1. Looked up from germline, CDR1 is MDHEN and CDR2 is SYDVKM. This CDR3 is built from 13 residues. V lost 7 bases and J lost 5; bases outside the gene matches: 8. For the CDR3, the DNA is TGTGCCAGCACCACGGGACAGAGCGACGAGCAGTACTTC. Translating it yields CASTTGQSDEQYF.

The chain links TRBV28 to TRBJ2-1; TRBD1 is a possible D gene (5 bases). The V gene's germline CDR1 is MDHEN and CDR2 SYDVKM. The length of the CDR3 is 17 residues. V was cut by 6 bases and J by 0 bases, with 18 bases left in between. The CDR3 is CASRTSGRQPSYNEQFF. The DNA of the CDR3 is TGTGCCAGCAGAACCTCCGGGCGACAGCCCTCCTACAATGAGCAGTTCTTC.

In DNA, the CDR3 is TGTGCCAGCAGTAGGGGCTACATTGGGACTGAAGCTTTCTTT. Amino acids: CASSRGYIGTEAFF. This rearrangement joins TRBV6-5 to TRBJ1-1, with TRBD1 as a possible D gene (5 bases). V lost 5 bases and J lost 5, with 15 bases in between. CDR1 is MNHEY and CDR2 is SVGAGI in the germline V gene. This CDR3 is 14 amino acids long.

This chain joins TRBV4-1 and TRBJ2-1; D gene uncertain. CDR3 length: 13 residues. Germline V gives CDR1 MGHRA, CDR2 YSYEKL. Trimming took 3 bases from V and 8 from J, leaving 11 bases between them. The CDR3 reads CASSHRLIYEQFF. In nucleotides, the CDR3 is TGCGCCAGCAGCCACAGGCTAATCTATGAGCAGTTCTTC.

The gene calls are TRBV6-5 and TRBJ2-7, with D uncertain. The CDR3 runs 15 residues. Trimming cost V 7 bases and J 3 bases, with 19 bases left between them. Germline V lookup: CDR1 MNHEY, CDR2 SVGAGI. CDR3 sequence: CASTPPSGGYYEQYF. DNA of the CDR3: TGTGCCAGCACCCCCCCTTCGGGTGGCTACTACGAGCAGTACTTC.

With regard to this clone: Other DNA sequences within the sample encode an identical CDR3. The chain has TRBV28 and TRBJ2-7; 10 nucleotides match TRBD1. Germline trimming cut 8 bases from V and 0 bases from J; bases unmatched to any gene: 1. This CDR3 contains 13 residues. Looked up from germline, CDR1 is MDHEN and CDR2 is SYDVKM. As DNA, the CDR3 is TGTGCCAGCGACAGGGGGCACTCCTACGAGCAGTACTTC. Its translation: CASDRGHSYEQYF.

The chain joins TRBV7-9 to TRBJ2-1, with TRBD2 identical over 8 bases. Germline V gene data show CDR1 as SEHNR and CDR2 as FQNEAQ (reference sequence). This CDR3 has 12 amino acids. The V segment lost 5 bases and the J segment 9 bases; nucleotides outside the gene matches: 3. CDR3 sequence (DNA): TGTGCCAGCAGCATTACTAGCGGTGAGCAGTTCTTC. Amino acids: CASSITSGEQFF. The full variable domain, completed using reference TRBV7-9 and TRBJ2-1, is DTGVSQNPRHKITKRGQNVTFRCDPISEHNRLYWYRQTLGQGPEFLTYFQNEAQLEKSRLLSDRFSAERPKGSFSTLEIQRTEQGDSAMYLCASSITSGEQFFGPGTRLTVL.

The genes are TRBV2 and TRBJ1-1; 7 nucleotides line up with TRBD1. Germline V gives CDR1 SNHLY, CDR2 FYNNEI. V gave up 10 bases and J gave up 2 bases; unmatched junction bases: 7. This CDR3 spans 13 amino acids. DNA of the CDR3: TGTGCCAACAGACAGGGCCCAAACACTGAAGCTTTCTTT. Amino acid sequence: CANRQGPNTEAFF.

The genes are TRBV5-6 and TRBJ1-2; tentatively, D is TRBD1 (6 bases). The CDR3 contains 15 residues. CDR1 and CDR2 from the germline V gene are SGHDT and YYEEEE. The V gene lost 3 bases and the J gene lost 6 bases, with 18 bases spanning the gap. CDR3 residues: CASSSIQGGINGYTF. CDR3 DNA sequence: TGTGCCAGCAGCTCAATACAGGGAGGGATTAATGGCTACACCTTC. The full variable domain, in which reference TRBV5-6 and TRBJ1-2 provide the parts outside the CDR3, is DAGVTQSPTHLIKTRGQQVTLRCSPKSGHDTVSWYQQALGQGPQFIFQYYEEEERQRGNFPDRFSGHQFPNYSSELNVNALLLGDSALYLCASSSIQGGINGYTFGSGTRLTVV.

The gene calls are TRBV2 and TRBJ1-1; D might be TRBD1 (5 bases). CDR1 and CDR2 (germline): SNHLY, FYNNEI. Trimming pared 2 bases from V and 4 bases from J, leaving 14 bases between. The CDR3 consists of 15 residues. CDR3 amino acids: CASSESRGPGTEAFF. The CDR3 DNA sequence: TGTGCCAGCAGTGAATCAAGGGGCCCTGGCACTGAAGCTTTCTTT.

Written as DNA, the CDR3 is TGTGCCAGCAGCTGGGGGACTAGCGGGACAGATACGCAGTATTTT. It is translated as CASSWGTSGTDTQYF. The chain couples TRBV5-5 to TRBJ2-3; 12 bases are shared with TRBD2. The germline V gene encodes CDR1 SGHKS and CDR2 YYEKEE (reference sequence). The CDR3 is made up of 15 amino acids. V dropped 3 bases and J dropped 3; count of bases not matched to a gene: 2.

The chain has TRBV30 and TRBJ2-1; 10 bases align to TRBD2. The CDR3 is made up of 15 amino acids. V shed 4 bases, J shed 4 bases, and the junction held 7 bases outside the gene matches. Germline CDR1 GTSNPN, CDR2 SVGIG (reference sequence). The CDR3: CAWNRMTSGYNEQFF. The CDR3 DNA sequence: TGTGCCTGGAACCGTATGACTAGCGGGTACAATGAGCAGTTCTTC. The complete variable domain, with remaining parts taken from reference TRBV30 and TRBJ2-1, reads SQTIHQWPATLVQPVGSPLSLECTVEGTSNPNLYWYRQAAGRGLQLLFYSVGIGQISSEVPQNLSASRPQDRQFILSSKKLLLSDSGFYLCAWNRMTSGYNEQFFGPGTRLTVL.

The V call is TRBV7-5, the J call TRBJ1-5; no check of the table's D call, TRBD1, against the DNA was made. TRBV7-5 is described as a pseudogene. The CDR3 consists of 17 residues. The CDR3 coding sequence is TGTGTCAGAAGCTTAACGGACAGGATGAATAGGCATCAGCCCCAGCATTTT. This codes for CVRSLTDRMNRHQPQHF.

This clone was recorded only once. As DNA, the CDR3 is TGTGCCACCAGCAGCGGATTCAGGGGGGAGGCCGGGGAGCTGTTTTTT. Translated: CATSSGFRGEAGELFF. The gene calls are TRBV15 and TRBJ2-2, with a weak D call TRBD1 (7 bases). The CDR3 consists of 16 residues. Germline V lookup: CDR1 LNHNV, CDR2 YYDKDF (reference sequence). The V gene lost 3 bases and the J gene lost 6 bases, with 17 bases spanning the gap.

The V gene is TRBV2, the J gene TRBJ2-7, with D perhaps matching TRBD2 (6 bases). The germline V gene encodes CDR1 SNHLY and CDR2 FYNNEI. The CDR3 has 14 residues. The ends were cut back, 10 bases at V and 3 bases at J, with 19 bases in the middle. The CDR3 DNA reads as TGTGCCACAATCGGGGTCTACGGGAGCTACGAGCAGTACTTC. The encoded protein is CATIGVYGSYEQYF.

The CDR3 protein is CASSEATSGYNEQFF. In DNA, the CDR3 is TGTGCCAGCAGTGAAGCCACTAGCGGATACAATGAGCAGTTCTTC. V gene TRBV6-1 combines with J gene TRBJ2-1; 8 bases map to TRBD2. The germline V gene encodes CDR1 MNHNS and CDR2 SASEGT. The trim removed 0 bases at V and 4 bases at J, leaving 2 bases unmatched. CDR3 length: 15 amino acids.